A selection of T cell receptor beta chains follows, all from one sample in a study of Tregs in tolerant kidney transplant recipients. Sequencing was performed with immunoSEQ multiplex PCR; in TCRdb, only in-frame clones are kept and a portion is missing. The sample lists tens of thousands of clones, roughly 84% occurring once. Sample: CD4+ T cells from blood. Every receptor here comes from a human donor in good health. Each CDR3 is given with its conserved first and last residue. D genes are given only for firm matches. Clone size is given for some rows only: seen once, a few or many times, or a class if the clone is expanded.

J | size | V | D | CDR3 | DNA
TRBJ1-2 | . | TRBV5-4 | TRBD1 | CASSSTGVGYTF | TGTGCCAGCAGCTCGACAGGGGTTGGCTACACCTTC
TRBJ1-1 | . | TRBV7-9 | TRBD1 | CASSRQGGTEAFF | TGTGCCAGCAGCCGACAGGGGGGGACTGAAGCTTTCTTT
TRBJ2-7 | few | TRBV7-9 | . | CASSPHSEQYF | TGTGCCAGCAGCCCGCATTCCGAGCAGTACTTC
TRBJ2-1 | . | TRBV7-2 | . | CASSFGPYNEQFF | TGTGCCAGCAGCTTCGGCCCCTACAATGAGCAGTTCTTC
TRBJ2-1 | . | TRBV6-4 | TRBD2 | CASSLRRTSGGSNEQFF | TGTGCCAGCAGTCTCCGGCGTACTAGCGGGGGGAGCAATGAGCAGTTCTTC
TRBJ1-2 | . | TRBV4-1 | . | CASSQDHPGKGGYTF | TGCGCCAGCAGCCAAGATCATCCGGGGAAAGGCGGCTACACCTTC
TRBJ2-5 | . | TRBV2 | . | CASTERSETQYF | TGTGCCAGCACGGAGAGGTCGGAGACCCAGTACTTC
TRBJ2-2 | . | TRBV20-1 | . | CSAIWAGELFF | TGCAGTGCTATTTGGGCCGGGGAGCTGTTTTTT
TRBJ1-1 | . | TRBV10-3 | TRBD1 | CAIRTGGPKPEAFF | TGTGCCATCAGGACAGGGGGCCCTAAGCCTGAAGCTTTCTTT
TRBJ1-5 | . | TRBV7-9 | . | CASSSSNSYSNQPQHF | TGTGCCAGCAGCTCCAGCAACTCTTATAGCAATCAGCCCCAGCATTTT
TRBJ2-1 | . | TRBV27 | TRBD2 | CASRRTRSGLNEQFF | TGTGCCAGCCGTAGGACTAGGTCCGGATTAAATGAGCAGTTCTTC
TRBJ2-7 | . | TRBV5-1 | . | CASSADRVRQYF | TGCGCCAGCAGCGCTGACCGCGTGAGGCAGTACTTC
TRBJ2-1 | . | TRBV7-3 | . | CASSRNIYNEQFF | TGTGCCAGCAGCCGCAACATCTACAATGAGCAGTTCTTC
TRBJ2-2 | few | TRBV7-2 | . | CASSLARPPENTGELFF | TGTGCCAGCAGCTTAGCGAGGCCACCTGAGAACACCGGGGAGCTGTTTTTT
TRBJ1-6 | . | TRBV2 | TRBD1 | CASSRQGGESPLHF | TGTGCCAGCAGTAGACAGGGGGGGGAATCACCCCTCCACTTT
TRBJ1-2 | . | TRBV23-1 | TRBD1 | CARAYPRDRGPGTNYGYTF | TGCGCCAGGGCTTACCCGCGGGACAGGGGCCCCGGGACTAACTATGGCTACACCTTC
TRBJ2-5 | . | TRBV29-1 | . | CSFPDRSETQYF | TGCAGCTTCCCAGACAGATCAGAGACCCAGTACTTC
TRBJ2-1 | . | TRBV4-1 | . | CASSPRIDDEQFF | TGCGCCAGCAGCCCCCGTATCGACGATGAGCAGTTCTTC
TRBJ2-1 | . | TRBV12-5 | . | CASGFPLVREQFF | TGTGCTAGTGGTTTCCCACTAGTCCGTGAGCAGTTCTTC
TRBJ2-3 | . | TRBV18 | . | CASSPLTGSDTQYF | TGTGCCAGCTCACCTTTGACAGGATCAGATACGCAGTATTTT
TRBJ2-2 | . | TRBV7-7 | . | CASSLELDGELFF | TGTGCCAGCAGCTTAGAATTAGACGGGGAGCTGTTTTTT
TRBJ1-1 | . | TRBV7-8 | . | CASTPPQGRDTEAFF | TGTGCCAGCACCCCGCCCCAGGGACGGGACACTGAAGCTTTCTTT
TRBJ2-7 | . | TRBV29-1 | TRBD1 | CSVAGAGGSYEQYF | TGCAGCGTTGCCGGGGCAGGGGGCTCCTACGAGCAGTACTTC
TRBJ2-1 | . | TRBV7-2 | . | CASSPLTGPHHNEQFF | TGTGCCAGCAGCCCACTAACCGGACCGCATCACAATGAGCAGTTCTTC
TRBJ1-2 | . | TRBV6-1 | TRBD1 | CASSEGQGANGYTF | TGTGCCAGCAGTGAAGGACAGGGGGCAAATGGCTACACCTTC
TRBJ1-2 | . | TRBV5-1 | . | CASSQGPYGYTF | TGCGCCAGCAGCCAGGGACCCTATGGCTACACCTTC
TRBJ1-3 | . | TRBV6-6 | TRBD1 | CAGRQGEGNTIYF | TGTGCCGGTCGACAGGGCGAAGGAAACACCATATATTTT
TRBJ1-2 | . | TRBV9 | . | CASSVSVEGGGYTF | TGTGCCAGCAGCGTATCGGTTGAGGGTGGTGGCTACACCTTC
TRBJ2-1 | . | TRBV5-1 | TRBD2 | CASSDPGTSGSWQFF | TGCGCCAGCAGCGATCCCGGGACTAGCGGGAGTTGGCAGTTCTTC
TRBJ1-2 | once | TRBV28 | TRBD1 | CASNPAGQANYGYTF | TGTGCCAGCAACCCGGCCGGACAGGCTAACTATGGCTACACCTTC
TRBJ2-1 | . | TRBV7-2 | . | CASSLGIGSYNEQFF | TGTGCCAGCAGCTTAGGGATCGGGAGCTACAATGAGCAGTTCTTC
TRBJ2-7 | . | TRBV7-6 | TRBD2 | CASSLAGLAGSGSYEQYF | TGTGCCAGCAGCTTAGCGGGGCTAGCGGGGTCAGGATCCTACGAGCAGTACTTC
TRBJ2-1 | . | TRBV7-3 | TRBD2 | CASSGGTSPHEQFF | TGTGCCAGCAGCGGGGGGACTAGCCCCCATGAGCAGTTCTTC
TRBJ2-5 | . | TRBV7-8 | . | CASSFPGSVGTQYF | TGTGCCAGCAGCTTCCCGGGTTCAGTGGGGACCCAGTACTTC
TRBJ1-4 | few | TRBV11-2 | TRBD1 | CASSAGGAAEKLFF | TGTGCCAGCAGCGCAGGGGGGGCGGCTGAAAAACTGTTTTTT
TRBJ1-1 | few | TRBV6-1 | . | CASSPLGGGGTEAFF | TGTGCCAGTTCACCACTTGGGGGCGGGGGCACTGAAGCTTTCTTT
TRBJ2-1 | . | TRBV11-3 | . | CASSPGWTNEQFF | TGTGCCAGCAGCCCAGGGTGGACGAATGAGCAGTTCTTC
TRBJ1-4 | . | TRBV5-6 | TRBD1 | CASSLQGVEEKLFF | TGTGCCAGCAGTCTACAGGGGGTTGAGGAAAAACTGTTTTTT
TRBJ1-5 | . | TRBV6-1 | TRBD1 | CASSRTGDNQPQHF | TGTGCCAGCAGCCGTACAGGGGACAATCAGCCCCAGCATTTT
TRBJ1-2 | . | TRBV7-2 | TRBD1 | CASSSGQAFDWGYTF | TGTGCCAGCAGCTCGGGACAGGCTTTTGATTGGGGCTACACCTTC
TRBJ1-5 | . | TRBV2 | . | CASSDSGGNQPQHF | TGTGCCAGCAGTGATTCAGGGGGCAATCAGCCCCAGCATTTT
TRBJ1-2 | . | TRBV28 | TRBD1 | CASSSRTGSYGYTF | TGTGCCAGCAGTTCCCGGACAGGCAGCTATGGCTACACCTTC
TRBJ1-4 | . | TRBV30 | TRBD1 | CAWSAGAGGWEKLFF | TGTGCCTGGAGTGCTGGGGCAGGGGGCTGGGAAAAACTGTTTTTT
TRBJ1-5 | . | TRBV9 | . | CASSVEGTPNQPQHF | TGTGCCAGCAGCGTAGAGGGGACACCAAATCAGCCCCAGCATTTT
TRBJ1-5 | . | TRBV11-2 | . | CASSLDPGVRNQPQHF | TGTGCCAGCAGCTTAGATCCCGGGGTTCGCAATCAGCCCCAGCATTTT
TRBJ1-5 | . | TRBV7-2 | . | CASSLGQAQPQHF | TGTGCCAGCAGCTTAGGGCAGGCTCAGCCCCAGCATTTT